This TCR beta chain was found in a study of blood T cell repertoires in COVID-19. About the study: The samples span acute and convalescent COVID-19 from the United States, Italy and Spain. Sources were T cells, B-cell-depleted T cells, or PBMCs; the material itself was cDNA or gDNA.

There are 16 residues in the CDR3. Germline lookup yields CDR1 SGHDT and CDR2 YYEEEE. The V gene lost 1 base and the J gene lost 0 bases, with 11 bases spanning the gap. The table came from immunoSEQ multiplex PCR; TCRdb's copy has only in-frame clones and leaves some out. The table shows approximately 270,000 clones, with around 88% occurring only once. The source of this sequence is a woman in her 30s with COVID-19, enrolled during active disease. V gene TRBV5-6 combines with J gene TRBJ1-5, with a weak D call TRBD1 (5 bases). Sequenced material: peripheral blood. The DNA of the CDR3 is TGTGCCAGCAGCTTGTACGGCAGGGATAGCAATCAGCCCCAGCATTTT. Amino acids: CASSLYGRDSNQPQHF.